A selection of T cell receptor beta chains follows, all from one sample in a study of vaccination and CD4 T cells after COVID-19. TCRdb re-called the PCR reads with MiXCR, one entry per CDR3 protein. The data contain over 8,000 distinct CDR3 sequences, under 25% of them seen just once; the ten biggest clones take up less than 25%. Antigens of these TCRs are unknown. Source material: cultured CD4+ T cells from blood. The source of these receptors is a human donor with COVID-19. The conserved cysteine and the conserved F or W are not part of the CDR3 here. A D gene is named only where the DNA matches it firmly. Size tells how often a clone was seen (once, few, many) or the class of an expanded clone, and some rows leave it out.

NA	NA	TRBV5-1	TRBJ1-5	ASSLDPSTRPQH
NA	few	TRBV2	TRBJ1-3	ASRGQAPSGNTIY
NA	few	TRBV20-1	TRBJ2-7	SAPPAGASSYEQY
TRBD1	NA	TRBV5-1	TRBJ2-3	ASSLAGQGGSDTQY
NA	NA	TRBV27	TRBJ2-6	APKGRASPISGANVLT
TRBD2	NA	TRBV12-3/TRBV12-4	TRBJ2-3	ASSLGLAGGYTDTQY
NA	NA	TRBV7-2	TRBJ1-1	ASSFGPNTEAF
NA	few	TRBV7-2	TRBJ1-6	ASSYGSSYNSPLH
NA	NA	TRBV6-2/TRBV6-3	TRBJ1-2	ASSPTAYGYT
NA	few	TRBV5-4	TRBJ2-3	ASSLERADTQY
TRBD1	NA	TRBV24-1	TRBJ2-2	VTSPGGNSNTGELF
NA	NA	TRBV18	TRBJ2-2	ASSPVGGQGTGELF
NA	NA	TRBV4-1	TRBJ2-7	ASSQTGTYEQY
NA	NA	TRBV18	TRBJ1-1	ASSPGGENTEAF
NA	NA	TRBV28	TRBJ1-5	ASSLGVQPQH
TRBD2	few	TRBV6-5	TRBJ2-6	ASSSMTSFPLSGANVLT
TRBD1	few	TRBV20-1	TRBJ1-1	SAPRQGGAGNTEAF
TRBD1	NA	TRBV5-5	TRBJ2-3	ASTLPGGPDTQY
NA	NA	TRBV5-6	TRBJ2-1	ASSAEPSLRNEQF
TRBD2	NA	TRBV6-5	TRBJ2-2	ASSSPWPSGDLANTGELF
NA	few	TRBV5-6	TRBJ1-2	ASSPKDDRYT
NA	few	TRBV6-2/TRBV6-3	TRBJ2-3	ASSYSGATDTQY
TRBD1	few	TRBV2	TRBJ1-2	ASSGTLRTGGDYGYT
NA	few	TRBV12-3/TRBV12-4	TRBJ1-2	ASSFRGDGYT
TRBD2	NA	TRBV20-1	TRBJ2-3	SAPVSGGPSTDTQY
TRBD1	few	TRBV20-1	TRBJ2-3	SARPGTGGRDTQY
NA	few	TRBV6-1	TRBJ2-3	ASILGGLPQY
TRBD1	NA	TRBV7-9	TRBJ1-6	ASSLDSTGNSPLH
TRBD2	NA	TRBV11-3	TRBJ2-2	ASSLPGLGFPPNTGELF
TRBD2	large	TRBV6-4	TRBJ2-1	ASSTREGNEQF
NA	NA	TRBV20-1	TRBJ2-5	SARVVGGLETQY